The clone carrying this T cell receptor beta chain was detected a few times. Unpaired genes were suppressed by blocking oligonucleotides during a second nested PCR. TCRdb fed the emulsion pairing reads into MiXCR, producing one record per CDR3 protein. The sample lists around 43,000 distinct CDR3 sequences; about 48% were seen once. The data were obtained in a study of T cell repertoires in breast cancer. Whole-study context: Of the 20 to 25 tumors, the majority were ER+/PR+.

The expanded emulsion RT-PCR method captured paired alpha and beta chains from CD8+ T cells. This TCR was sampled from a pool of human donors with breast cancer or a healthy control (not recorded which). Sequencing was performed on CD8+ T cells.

Written as DNA, the CDR3 is TGTGCCAGCAGTTTGGAAACGGATCGTGTGAACACTGAAGCTTTCTTT. It yields the protein CASSLETDRVNTEAFF. The chain carries TRBV28 and TRBJ1-1; no definite D call. This CDR3 comprises 16 residues. The ends were cut back, 3 bases at V and 0 bases at J, with 14 bases in the middle. Germline-derived CDR1 and CDR2 are MDHEN and SYDVKM.